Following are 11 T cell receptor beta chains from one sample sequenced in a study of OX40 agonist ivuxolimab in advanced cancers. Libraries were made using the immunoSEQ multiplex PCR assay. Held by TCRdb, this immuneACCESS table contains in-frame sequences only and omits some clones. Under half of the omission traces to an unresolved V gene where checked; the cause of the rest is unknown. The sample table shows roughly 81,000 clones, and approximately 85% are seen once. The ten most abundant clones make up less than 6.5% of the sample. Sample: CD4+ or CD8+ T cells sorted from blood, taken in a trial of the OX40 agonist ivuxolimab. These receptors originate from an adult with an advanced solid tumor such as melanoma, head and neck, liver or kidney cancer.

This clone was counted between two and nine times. The CDR3 region is CASSLAASVTEAFF. The CDR3, as DNA: TGTGCCAGCAGCTTAGCCGCCAGCGTCACTGAAGCTTTCTTT. This sequence joins TRBV7-9 and TRBJ1-1; D ambiguous. This CDR3 region has 14 residues. V was trimmed by 0 bases and J by 4 bases, leaving 9 bases between them. Germline CDR1 is SEHNR and CDR2 is FQNEAQ (reference sequence).

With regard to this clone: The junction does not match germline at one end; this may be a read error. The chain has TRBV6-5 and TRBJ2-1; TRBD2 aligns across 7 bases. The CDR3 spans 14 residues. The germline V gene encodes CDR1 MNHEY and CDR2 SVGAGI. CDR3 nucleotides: TGTGCCAGCATGAGACTAGCCTCCGACAATGAGCAGTTCTTC. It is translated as CASMRLASDNEQFF.

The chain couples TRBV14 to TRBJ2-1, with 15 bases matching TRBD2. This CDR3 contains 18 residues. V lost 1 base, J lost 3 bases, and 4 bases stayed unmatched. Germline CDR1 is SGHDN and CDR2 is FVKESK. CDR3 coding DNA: TGTGCCAGCAGCCAAGGGACTAGCGGGAGGGCAGTCTACAATGAGCAGTTCTTC. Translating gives CASSQGTSGRAVYNEQFF. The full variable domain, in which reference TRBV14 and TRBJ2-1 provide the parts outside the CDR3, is EAGVTQFPSHSVIEKGQTVTLRCDPISGHDNLYWYRRVMGKEIKFLLHFVKESKQDESGMPNNRFLAERTGGTYSTLKVQPAELEDSGVYFCASSQGTSGRAVYNEQFFGPGTRLTVL.

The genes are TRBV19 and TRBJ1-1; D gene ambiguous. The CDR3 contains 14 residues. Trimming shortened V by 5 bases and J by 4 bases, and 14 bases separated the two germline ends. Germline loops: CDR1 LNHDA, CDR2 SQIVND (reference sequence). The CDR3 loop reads CASSDVGRVTEAFF. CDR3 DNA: TGTGCCAGTAGTGACGTCGGGAGGGTCACTGAAGCTTTCTTT.

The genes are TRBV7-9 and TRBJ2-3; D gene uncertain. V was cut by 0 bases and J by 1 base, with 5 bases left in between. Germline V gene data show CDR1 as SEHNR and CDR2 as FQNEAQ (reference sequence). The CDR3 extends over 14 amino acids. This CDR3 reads CASSLAHGTDTQYF. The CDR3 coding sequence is TGTGCCAGCAGCTTAGCCCATGGCACAGATACGCAGTATTTT.

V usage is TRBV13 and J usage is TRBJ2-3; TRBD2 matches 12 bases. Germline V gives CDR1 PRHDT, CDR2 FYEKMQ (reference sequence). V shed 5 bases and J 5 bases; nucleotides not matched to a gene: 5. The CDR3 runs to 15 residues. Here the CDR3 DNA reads TGTGCCAGCAGCCAAACTAGCGGGGGGCGAGATACGCAGTATTTT. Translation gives CASSQTSGGRDTQYF.

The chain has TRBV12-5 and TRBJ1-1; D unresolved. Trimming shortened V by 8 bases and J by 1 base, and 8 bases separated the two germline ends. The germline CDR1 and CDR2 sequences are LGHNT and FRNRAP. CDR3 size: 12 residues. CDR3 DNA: TGTGCTAGTAGGTTATCGAACACTGAAGCTTTCTTT. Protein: CASRLSNTEAFF.

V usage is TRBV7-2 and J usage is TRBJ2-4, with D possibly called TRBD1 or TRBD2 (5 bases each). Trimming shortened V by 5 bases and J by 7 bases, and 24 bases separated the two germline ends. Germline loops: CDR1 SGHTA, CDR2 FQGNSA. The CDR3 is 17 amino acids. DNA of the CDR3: TGTGCCAGCAGCAACCGGGACCGTGGGCTCCTGAGGAACATTCAGTACTTC. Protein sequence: CASSNRDRGLLRNIQYF. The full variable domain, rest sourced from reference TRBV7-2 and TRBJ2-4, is GAGVSQSPSNKVTEKGKDVELRCDPISGHTALYWYRQSLGQGLEFLIYFQGNSAPDKSGLPSDRFSAERTGGSVSTLTIQRTQQEDSAVYLCASSNRDRGLLRNIQYFGAGTRLSVL.

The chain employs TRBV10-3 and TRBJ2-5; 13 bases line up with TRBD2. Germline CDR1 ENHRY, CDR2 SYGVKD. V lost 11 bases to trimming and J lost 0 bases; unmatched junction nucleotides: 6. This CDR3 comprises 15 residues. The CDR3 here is CAAQGTSGNQETQYF. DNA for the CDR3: TGTGCCGCCCAGGGGACTAGCGGGAACCAAGAGACCCAGTACTTC.

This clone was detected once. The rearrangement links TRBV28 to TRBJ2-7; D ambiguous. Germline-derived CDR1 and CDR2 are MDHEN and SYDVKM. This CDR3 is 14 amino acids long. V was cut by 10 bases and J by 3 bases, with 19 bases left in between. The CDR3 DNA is TGTGCCACAAGTTGGGCTACCCTCCTCTACGAGCAGTACTTC. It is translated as CATSWATLLYEQYF.

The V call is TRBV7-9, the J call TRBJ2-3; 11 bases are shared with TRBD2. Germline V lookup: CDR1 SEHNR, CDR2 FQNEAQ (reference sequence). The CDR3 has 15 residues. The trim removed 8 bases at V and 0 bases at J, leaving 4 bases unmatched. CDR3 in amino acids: CASPASGRSTDTQYF. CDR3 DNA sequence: TGTGCCAGCCCGGCTAGCGGGAGGAGCACAGATACGCAGTATTTT.